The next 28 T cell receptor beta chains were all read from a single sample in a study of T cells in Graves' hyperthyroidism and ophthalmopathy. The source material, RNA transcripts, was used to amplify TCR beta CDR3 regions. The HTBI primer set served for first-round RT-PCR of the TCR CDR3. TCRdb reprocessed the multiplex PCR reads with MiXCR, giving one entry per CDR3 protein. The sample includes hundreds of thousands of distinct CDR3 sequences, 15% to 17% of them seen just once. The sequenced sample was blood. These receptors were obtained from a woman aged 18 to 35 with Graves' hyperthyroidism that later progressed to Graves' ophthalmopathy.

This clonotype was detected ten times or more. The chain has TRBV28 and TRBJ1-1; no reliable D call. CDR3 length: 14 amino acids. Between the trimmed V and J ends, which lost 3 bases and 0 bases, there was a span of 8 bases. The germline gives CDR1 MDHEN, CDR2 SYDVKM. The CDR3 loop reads CASSFLGLNTEAFF. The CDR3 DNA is TGTGCCAGCAGTTTCCTTGGGTTGAACACTGAAGCTTTCTTT.

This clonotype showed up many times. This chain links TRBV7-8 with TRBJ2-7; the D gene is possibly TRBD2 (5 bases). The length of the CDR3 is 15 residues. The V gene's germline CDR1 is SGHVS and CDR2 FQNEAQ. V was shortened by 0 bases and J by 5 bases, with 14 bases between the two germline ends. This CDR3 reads CASSLARAVRHEQYF. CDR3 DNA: TGTGCCAGCAGCTTAGCGAGGGCCGTTCGACACGAGCAGTACTTC.

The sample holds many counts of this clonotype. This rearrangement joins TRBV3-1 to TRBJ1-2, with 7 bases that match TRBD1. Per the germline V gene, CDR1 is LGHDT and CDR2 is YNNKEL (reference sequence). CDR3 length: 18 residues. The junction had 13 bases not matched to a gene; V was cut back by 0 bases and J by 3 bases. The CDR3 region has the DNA TGTGCCAGCAGCCAAGATTTCCGCTTCGACAGGGTGTACTATGGCTACACCTTC. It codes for CASSQDFRFDRVYYGYTF.

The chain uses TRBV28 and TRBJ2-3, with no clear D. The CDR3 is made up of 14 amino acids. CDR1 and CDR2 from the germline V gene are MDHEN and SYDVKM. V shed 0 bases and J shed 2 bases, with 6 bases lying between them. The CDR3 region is CASSLWGPTDTQYF. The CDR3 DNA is TGTGCCAGCAGTTTATGGGGTCCCACAGATACGCAGTATTTT.

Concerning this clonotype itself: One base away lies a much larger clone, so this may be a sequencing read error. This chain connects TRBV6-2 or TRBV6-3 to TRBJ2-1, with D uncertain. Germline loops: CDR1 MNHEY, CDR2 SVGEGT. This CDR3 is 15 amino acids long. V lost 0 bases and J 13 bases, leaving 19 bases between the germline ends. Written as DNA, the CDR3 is TGTGCCAGCAGTTACTCGCGACGGCCCGCAGAGACCCAGTTCTTC. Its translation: CASSYSRRPAETQFF.

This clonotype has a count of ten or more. The CDR3 DNA follows: TGTGCCTGGAGTGTATACGGGGCCGACGAGCAGTACTTC. Amino acids: CAWSVYGADEQYF. The chain carries TRBV30 and TRBJ2-7; the D call may be TRBD1 or TRBD2 (5 bases each). The CDR3 contains 13 residues. The germline gives CDR1 GTSNPN, CDR2 SVGIG (reference sequence). V lost 0 bases to trimming and J lost 5 bases, with 11 bases between them.

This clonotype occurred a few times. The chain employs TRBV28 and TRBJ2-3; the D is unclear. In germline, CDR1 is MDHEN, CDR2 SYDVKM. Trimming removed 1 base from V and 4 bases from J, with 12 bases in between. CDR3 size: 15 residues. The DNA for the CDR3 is TGTGCCAGCAGTTTATATTCCAGAAGCGCAGATACGCAGTATTTT. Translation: CASSLYSRSADTQYF.

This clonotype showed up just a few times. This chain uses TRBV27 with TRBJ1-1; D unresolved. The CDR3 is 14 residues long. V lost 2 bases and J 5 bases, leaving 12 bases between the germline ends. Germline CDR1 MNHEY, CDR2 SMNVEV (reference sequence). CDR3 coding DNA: TGTGCCAGCAGTTTAGGTATAGGTTTGACTGAAGCTTTCTTT. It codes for CASSLGIGLTEAFF.

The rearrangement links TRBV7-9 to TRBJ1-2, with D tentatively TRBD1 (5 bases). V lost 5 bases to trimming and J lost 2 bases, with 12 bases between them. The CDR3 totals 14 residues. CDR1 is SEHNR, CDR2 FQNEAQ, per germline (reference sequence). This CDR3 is CASSPGTVNYGYTF. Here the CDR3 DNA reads TGTGCCAGCAGCCCCGGGACGGTCAACTATGGCTACACCTTC.

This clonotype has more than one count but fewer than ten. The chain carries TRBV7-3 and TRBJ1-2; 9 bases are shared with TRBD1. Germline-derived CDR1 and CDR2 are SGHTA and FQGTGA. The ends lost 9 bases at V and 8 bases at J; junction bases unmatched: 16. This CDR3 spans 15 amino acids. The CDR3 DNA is TGTGCCAGAACACTCCGGGACAGGGATGGTCACGGCTACACCTTC. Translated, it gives CARTLRDRDGHGYTF.

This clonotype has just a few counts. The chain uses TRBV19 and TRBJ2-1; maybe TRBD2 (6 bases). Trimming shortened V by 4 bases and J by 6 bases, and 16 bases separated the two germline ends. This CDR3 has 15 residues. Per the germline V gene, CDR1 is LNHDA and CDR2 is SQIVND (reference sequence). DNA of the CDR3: TGTGCCAGTAGTACCGTAGCGGAGGGATCCAATGAGCAGTTCTTC. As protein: CASSTVAEGSNEQFF. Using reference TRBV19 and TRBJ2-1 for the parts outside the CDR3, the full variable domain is DGGITQSPKYLFRKEGQNVTLSCEQNLNHDAMYWYRQDPGQGLRLIYYSQIVNDFQKGDIAEGYSVSREKKESFPLTVTSAQKNPTAFYLCASSTVAEGSNEQFFGPGTRLTVL.

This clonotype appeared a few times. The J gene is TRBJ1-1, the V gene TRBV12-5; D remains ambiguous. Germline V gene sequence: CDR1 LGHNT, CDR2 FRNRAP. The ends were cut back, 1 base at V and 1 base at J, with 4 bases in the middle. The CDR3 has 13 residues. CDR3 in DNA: TGTGCTAGTGGTTTGGGGTCGAACACTGAAGCTTTCTTT. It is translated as CASGLGSNTEAFF.

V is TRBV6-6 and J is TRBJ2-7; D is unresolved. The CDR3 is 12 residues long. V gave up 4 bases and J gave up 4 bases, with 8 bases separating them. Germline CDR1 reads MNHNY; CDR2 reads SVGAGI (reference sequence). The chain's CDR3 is CASSFSIYEQYF. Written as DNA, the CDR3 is TGTGCCAGCAGTTTCTCGATTTACGAGCAGTACTTC.

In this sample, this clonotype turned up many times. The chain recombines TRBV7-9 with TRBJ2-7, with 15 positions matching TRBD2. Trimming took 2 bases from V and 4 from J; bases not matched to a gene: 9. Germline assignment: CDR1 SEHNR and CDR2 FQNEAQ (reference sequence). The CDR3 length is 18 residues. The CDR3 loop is CASSLIKGTSGRLYEQYF. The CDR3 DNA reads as TGTGCCAGCAGCTTAATCAAGGGGACTAGCGGGAGGCTATACGAGCAGTACTTC.

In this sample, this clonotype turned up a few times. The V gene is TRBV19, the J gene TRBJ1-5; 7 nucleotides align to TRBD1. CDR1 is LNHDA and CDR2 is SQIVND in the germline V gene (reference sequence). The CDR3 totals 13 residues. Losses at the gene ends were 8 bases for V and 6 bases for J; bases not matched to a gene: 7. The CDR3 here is CASRDTGVQPQHF. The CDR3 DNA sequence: TGTGCCAGTCGTGACACAGGGGTTCAGCCCCAGCATTTT.

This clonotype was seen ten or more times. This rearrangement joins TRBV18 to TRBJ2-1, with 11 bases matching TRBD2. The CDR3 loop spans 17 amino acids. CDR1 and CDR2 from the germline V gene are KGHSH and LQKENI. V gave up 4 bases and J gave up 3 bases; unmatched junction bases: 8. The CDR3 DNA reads TGTGCCAGCTCACTTCCCGGGACTAGCGGTTTCTACAATGAGCAGTTCTTC. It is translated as CASSLPGTSGFYNEQFF.

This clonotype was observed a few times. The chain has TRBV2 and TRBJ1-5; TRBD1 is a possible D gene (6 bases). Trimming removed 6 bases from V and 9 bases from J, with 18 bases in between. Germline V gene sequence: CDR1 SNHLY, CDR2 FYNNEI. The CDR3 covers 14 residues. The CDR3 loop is CASSAREGGGPQHF. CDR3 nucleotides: TGTGCCAGCAGCGCTCGCGAGGGGGGTGGGCCCCAGCATTTT.

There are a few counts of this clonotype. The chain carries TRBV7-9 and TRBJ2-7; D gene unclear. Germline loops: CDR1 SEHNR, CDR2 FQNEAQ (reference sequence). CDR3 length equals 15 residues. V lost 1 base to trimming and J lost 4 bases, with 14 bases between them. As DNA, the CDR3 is TGTGCCAGCAGCTTAGTTGGTCCAGGCCGTTACGAGCAGTACTTC. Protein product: CASSLVGPGRYEQYF.

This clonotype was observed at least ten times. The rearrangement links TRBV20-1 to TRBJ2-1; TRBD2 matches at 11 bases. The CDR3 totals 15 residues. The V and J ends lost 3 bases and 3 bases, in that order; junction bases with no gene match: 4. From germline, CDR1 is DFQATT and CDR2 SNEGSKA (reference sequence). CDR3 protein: CSASGGTSGYNEQFF. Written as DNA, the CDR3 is TGCAGTGCTAGTGGTGGGACTAGCGGCTACAATGAGCAGTTCTTC.

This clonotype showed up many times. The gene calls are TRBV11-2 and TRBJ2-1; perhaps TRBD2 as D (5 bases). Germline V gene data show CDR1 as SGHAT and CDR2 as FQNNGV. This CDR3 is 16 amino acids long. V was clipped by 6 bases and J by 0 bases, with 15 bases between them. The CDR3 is CASSQRLPRSYNEQFF. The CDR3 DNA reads TGTGCCAGCAGTCAAAGACTACCCCGCTCCTACAATGAGCAGTTCTTC.

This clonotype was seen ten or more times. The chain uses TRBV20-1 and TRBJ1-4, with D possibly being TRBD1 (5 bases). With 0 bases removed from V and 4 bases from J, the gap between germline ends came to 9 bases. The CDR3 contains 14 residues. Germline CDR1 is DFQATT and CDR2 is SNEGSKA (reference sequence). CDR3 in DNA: TGCAGTGCTAGAGATGAGGGGTTTAATGAAAAACTGTTTTTT. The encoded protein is CSARDEGFNEKLFF.

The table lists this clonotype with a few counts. CDR3 loop: CASYASNYGYTF. For the CDR3, the DNA is TGTGCCAGCTATGCCAGTAACTATGGCTACACCTTC. The rearrangement joins TRBV3-1 to TRBJ1-2, with D uncertain. V gave up 8 bases and J gave up 1 base, with 8 bases separating them. Germline V gene sequence: CDR1 LGHDT, CDR2 YNNKEL (reference sequence). The CDR3 spans 12 residues.

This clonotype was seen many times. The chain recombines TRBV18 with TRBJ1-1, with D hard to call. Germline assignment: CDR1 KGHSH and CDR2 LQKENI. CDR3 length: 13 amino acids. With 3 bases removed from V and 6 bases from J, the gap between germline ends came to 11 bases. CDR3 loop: CASSPGGRAEAFF. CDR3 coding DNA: TGTGCCAGCTCACCGGGAGGTAGGGCTGAAGCTTTCTTT.

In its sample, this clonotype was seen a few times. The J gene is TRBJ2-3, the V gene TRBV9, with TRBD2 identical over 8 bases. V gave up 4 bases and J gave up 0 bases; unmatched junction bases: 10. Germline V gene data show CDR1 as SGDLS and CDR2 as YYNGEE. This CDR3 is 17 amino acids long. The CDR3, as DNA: TGTGCCAGCAGCCAGGCCCGGGAGGGCCCGAGCACAGATACGCAGTATTTT. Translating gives CASSQAREGPSTDTQYF. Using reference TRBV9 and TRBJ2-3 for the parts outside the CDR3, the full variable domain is DSGVTQTPKHLITATGQRVTLRCSPRSGDLSVYWYQQSLDQGLQFLIQYYNGEERAKGNILERFSAQQFPDLHSELNLSSLELGDSALYFCASSQAREGPSTDTQYFGPGTRLTVL.

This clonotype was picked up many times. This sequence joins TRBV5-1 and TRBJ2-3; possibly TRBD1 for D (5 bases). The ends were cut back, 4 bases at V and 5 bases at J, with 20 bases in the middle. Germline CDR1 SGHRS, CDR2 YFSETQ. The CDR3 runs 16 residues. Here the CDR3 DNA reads TGCGCCAGCAGCCTAAATGGGGCTGGCCCGGGAGATACGCAGTATTTT. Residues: CASSLNGAGPGDTQYF.

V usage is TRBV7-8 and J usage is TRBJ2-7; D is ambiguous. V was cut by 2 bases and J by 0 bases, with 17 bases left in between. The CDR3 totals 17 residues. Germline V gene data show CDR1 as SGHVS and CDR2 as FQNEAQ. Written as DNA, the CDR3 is TGTGCCAGCAGCTTACGTTGGGCGGACGATAGCTCCTACGAGCAGTACTTC. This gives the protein CASSLRWADDSSYEQYF.

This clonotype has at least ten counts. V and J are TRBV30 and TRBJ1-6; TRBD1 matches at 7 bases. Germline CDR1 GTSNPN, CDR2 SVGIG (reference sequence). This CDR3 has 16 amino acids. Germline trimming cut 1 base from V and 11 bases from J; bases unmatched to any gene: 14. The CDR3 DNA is TGTGCCTGGAGTGCCCGCGTTTACAGGGGAATTCCACCCCTCCACTTT. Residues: CAWSARVYRGIPPLHF.

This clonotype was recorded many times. CDR3 in DNA: TGTGCCAGCAGCTTATTACGGGACAGGGGATACGAGCAGTACTTC. Protein product: CASSLLRDRGYEQYF. The J gene is TRBJ2-7, the V gene TRBV7-2, with 10 positions matching TRBD1. V shed 2 bases and J 4 bases; nucleotides not matched to a gene: 5. This CDR3 is 15 amino acids long. In germline, CDR1 is SGHTA, CDR2 FQGNSA. Combining the CDR3 with reference TRBV7-2 and TRBJ2-7 gives the whole variable domain GAGVSQSPSNKVTEKGKDVELRCDPISGHTALYWYRQSLGQGLEFLIYFQGNSAPDKSGLPSDRFSAERTGGSVSTLTIQRTQQEDSAVYLCASSLLRDRGYEQYFGPGTRLTVT.